The rows below give T cell receptor beta chains drawn from one sample of a study of T cell changes during pregnancy in multiple sclerosis. Assay used: immunoSEQ multiplex PCR; TCRdb lists only in-frame clones, some missing. Of roughly 45,000 clones in the sample, almost 90% were seen once. Here the sequenced sample was peripheral blood, taken in the second trimester of pregnancy. These receptors were taken from a female donor in good health, enrolled as a control in a pregnancy study. Each CDR3 is given with its conserved first and last residue. Not all rows give a size; the values are once, few, many and, for expanded clones, a class.

>TRBJ2-3|NA|TRBV10-3
CAIRDAGLDTQYF
>TRBJ1-2|NA|TRBV30
CAWAGTGRTF
>TRBJ2-7|NA|TRBV18
CASSPPPGALPYEQYF
>TRBJ1-2|NA|TRBV6-5
CASRTGTGHGYTF
>TRBJ2-1|NA|TRBV14
CASSQTAYNEQFF
>TRBJ1-5|NA|TRBV19
CASSIGRSNQPQHF
>TRBJ1-5|NA|TRBV6-1
CASSESGDNQPQHF
>TRBJ1-2|NA|TRBV27
CASSLSSGFYGYTF
>TRBJ2-5|NA|TRBV5-1
CASSPSGTSGTQYF
>TRBJ2-2|once|TRBV10-3
CAISGSRGETGELFF
>TRBJ2-3|once|TRBV2
CASSDLGGATDTQYF
>TRBJ1-3|NA|TRBV10-3
CAISDRGFSGNTIYF
>TRBJ2-5|NA|TRBV7-2
CASQPSGGRETQYF
>TRBJ2-3|few|TRBV5-4
CASSPKGVYADTQYF
>TRBJ1-5|few|TRBV5-6
CASSQQGINNQPQHF
>TRBJ2-7|NA|TRBV6-5
CASSYSWDSSYEQYF